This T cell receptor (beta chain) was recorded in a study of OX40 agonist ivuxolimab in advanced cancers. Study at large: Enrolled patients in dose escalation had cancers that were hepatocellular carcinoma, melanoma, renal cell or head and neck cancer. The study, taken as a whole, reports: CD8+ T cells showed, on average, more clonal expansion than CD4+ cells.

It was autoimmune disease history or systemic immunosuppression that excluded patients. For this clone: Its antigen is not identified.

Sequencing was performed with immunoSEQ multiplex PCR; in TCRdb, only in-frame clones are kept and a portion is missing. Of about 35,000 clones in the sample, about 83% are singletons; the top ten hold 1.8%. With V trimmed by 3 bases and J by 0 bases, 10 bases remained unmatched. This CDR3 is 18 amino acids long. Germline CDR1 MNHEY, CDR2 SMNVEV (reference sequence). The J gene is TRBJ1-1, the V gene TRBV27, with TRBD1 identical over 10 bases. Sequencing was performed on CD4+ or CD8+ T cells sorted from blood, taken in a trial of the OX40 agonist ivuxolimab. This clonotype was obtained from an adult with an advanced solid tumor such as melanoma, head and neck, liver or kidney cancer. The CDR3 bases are TGTGCCAGCAGTTTCTATCGGGGGACAGGGGCTGTGAACACTGAAGCTTTCTTT. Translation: CASSFYRGTGAVNTEAFF.